The entry that follows covers one T cell receptor (beta chain) sequence. The data were taken from a study of shared T cell receptors in the human thymus. CDR1 is SGHAT, CDR2 FQNNGV, per germline. Trimming removed 4 bases at V and 0 bases at J, with 25 bases between. There are 19 residues in the CDR3. Repertoires were generated with immunoSEQ multiplex PCR, while TCRdb's copy carries only in-frame clones and drops some. The table has hundreds of thousands of clones, around 87% seen once. These same records also appear under a second study, on human thymus T cells. From that report: From resections taken during corrective heart surgery, the thymus tissue was obtained. An apparent bias in V and J gene usage was seen in thymic and blood repertoires.

This sequence joins TRBV11-2 and TRBJ2-7, with D maybe TRBD1 (5 bases). This clonotype was obtained from a boy younger than two with a congenital heart defect. The sequencing input was thymocytes. The CDR3 DNA reads as TGTGCCAGCAGCTCAGGGAAGTGGGTCTTCCCCAGGGCCTCCTACGAGCAGTACTTC. This sequence encodes CASSSGKWVFPRASYEQYF.